Listed here is a single T cell receptor (beta chain). The data belong to a study of blood T cell repertoires in COVID-19. Study context: The United States, Italy and Spain provided the acute and convalescent COVID-19 samples. Sources were T cells, B-cell-depleted T cells, or PBMCs; the material itself was cDNA or gDNA.

In the original workflow: Nucleated cell counts were estimated from reference gene primer amplification. Generated by immunoSEQ multiplex PCR, the TCRdb table keeps only in-frame clones and is missing some. V, J and clone size are taken as reported in that table, and D and trimming were inferred from the DNA itself. The sample yields roughly 70,000 clones, 89% seen once. Trimming at V came to 1 base and at J to 6 bases, leaving 3 bases not matched to a gene. The CDR3 runs to 14 residues. Germline V gene sequence: CDR1 LGHNT, CDR2 FRNRAP. Source material: peripheral blood. V is TRBV12-5 and J is TRBJ2-4, with 7 bases matching TRBD1. The TCR was taken from a man in his sixties with acute or convalescent COVID-19. The DNA of the CDR3 is TGTGCTAGTGGTTTGGGGAACAGGGGAAACATTCAGTACTTC. It specifies CASGLGNRGNIQYF.